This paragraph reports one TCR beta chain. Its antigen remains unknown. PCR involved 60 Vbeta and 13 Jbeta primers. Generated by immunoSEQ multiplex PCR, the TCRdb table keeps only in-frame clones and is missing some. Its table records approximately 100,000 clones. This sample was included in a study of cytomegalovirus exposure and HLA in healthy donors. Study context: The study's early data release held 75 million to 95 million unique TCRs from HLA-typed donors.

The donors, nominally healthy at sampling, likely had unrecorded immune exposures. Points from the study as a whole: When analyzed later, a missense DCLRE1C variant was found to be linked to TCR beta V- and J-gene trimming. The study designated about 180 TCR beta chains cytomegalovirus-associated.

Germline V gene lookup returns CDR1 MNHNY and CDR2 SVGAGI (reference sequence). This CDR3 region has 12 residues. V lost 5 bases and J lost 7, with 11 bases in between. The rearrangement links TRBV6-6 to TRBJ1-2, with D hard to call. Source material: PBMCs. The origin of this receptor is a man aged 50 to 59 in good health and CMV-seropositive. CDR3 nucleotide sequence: TGTGCCAGCAGTAGAGCGGAGTCTGGCTACACCTTC. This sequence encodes CASSRAESGYTF.